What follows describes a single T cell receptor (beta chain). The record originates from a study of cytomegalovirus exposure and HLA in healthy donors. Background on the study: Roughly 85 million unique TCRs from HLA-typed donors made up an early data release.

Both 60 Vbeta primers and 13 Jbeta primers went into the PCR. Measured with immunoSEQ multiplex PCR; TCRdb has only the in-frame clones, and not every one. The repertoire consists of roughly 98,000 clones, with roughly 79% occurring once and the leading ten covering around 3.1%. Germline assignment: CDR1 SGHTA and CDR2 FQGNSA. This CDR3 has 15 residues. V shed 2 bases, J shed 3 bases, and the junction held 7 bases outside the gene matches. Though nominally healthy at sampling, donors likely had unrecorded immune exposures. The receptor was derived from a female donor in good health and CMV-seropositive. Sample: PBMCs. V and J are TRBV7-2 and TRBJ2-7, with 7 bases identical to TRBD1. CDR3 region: CASSLLGTASYEQYF. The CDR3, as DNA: TGTGCCAGCAGCTTATTAGGGACAGCGAGCTACGAGCAGTACTTC. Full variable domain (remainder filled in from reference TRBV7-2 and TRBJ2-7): GAGVSQSPSNKVTEKGKDVELRCDPISGHTALYWYRQSLGQGLEFLIYFQGNSAPDKSGLPSDRFSAERTGGSVSTLTIQRTQQEDSAVYLCASSLLGTASYEQYFGPGTRLTVT.